This entry features one TCR beta chain sequence. This sample was taken from a study of T cell clones after liver transplantation. Across the study: Three of the eight recipients were HCV-positive; the rest had non-autoimmune, non-viral transplant indications.

TCRdb keeps only in-frame clones here, not all; method: immunoSEQ multiplex PCR. The table lists tens of thousands of clones, approximately 80% of them singletons. The germline V gene encodes CDR1 SGHAT and CDR2 FQNNGV. This CDR3 comprises 17 residues. V lost 3 bases and J lost 6; bases outside the gene matches: 13. Sequences were derived from CD4+ T cells from blood, sampled 12 months after liver transplant. The sequence derives from a human patient who received a liver transplant. Certain T cells may be donor cells from the graft. The rearrangement links TRBV11-2 to TRBJ2-1; TRBD1 agrees at 8 bases. The CDR3 nucleotides are TGTGCCAGCAGCTTGGACAGGGTAACGGTGGTTTTCAATGAGCAGTTCTTC. Its translation: CASSLDRVTVVFNEQFF.